This TCR beta chain comes out of a study of cytomegalovirus exposure and HLA in healthy donors. Study-level points and caveats: Segments of the TCR beta V type were, in most cases, productive about 87% or about 30% of the time in an earlier analysis. The classifier reportedly diagnosed cytomegalovirus status with high specificity and sensitivity. Beyond CMV serostatus, there was no information to go on about immune exposure.

The study ran its PCR with 60 Vbeta and 13 Jbeta primers. Sequenced by immunoSEQ multiplex PCR; TCRdb stores in-frame clones only, minus some. The sample lists about 140,000 clones; about 75% were seen once. This clone appeared a few times. Its target is not known. The CDR3 loop spans 14 amino acids. Germline values: CDR1 MNHNS, CDR2 SASEGT. V was cut by 4 bases and J by 4 bases, with 14 bases left in between. The chain uses TRBV6-1 and TRBJ2-7; a weak D match, TRBD1 (6 bases). This receptor was obtained from a man aged 35-49 years in good health and CMV-seronegative. The specimen sequenced was PBMCs. For the CDR3, the DNA is TGTGCCAGCAGTGCTTACAGTGGACAGTACGAGCAGTACTTC. Translated, it gives CASSAYSGQYEQYF.